The 9 T cell receptor beta chains reported below all come from one sample, sequenced in a study of early stage breast cancer tumors. Data came from immunoSEQ multiplex PCR; TCRdb stores just in-frame clones and leaves some out. This sample has about 28,000 clones, with about 60% found just once. The sample comprised breast tumor tissue. These receptors were obtained from a person between 45 and 65 years old with breast cancer.

This clone turned up a few times. The rearrangement uses TRBV10-1 and TRBJ2-1, with 11 nucleotides matching TRBD2. Germline values: CDR1 WNHNN, CDR2 SYGVQD (reference sequence). V was clipped by 7 bases and J by 3 bases; unmatched bases: 14. CDR3 length: 18 amino acids. CDR3 in DNA: TGCGCCAGCACCCTGACCGATGGGGGACTAGCGGACTACAATGAGCAGTTCTTC. It specifies CASTLTDGGLADYNEQFF.

For the CDR3, the DNA is TGTGCCAGCAGCGCCCCCCAGCGGGAGGGCGGGCATGATGGCGAGCAGTACTTC. Encoded protein: CASSAPQREGGHDGEQYF. The chain links TRBV9 to TRBJ2-7, with TRBD2 matching over 10 bases. V trimming: 3 bases; J trimming: 6 bases; junction bases outside the gene matches: 18. This CDR3 contains 18 residues. In germline, CDR1 is SGDLS, CDR2 YYNGEE.

This clone has a single count. The CDR3 DNA follows: TGCGCCAGCAGCTTGGGGGGGGGTAGCCTAAACTCCTACGAGCAGTACTTC. It encodes CASSLGGGSLNSYEQYF. V and J are TRBV5-1 and TRBJ2-7; 7 positions match TRBD2. With V trimmed by 0 bases and J by 0 bases, 9 bases remained unmatched. The CDR3 runs to 17 residues. Looked up from germline, CDR1 is SGHRS and CDR2 is YFSETQ.

This clone has more than one count but fewer than ten. The rearrangement uses TRBV7-9 and TRBJ2-1, with 10 bases that match TRBD2. There are 14 residues in the CDR3. V lost 10 bases, J lost 0 bases, and 3 bases stayed unmatched. The germline CDR1 and CDR2 sequences are SEHNR and FQNEAQ (reference sequence). CDR3 loop: CATPSGSSYNEQFF. The CDR3 DNA sequence: TGTGCCACCCCTAGCGGGAGCTCCTACAATGAGCAGTTCTTC.

The V gene is TRBV27, the J gene TRBJ1-1; maybe TRBD1 (6 bases). Germline lookup yields CDR1 MNHEY and CDR2 SMNVEV (reference sequence). CDR3 length: 14 amino acids. V was shortened by 4 bases and J by 4 bases, with 13 bases between the two germline ends. CDR3 sequence: CASSWTVQSTEAFF. The CDR3 nucleotides are TGTGCCAGCAGTTGGACAGTTCAGAGCACTGAAGCTTTCTTT.

The chain links TRBV14 to TRBJ2-7; the match to TRBD1 covers 7 bases. V was pared by 0 bases and J by 9 bases, with 5 bases of the junction left unmatched. Germline V lookup: CDR1 SGHDN, CDR2 FVKESK. This CDR3 is built from 13 residues. For the CDR3, the DNA is TGTGCCAGCAGCCAAGATTTTGGGACAGCGCAGTACTTC. Translated, it gives CASSQDFGTAQYF.

On this clone: Other DNA sequences in this sample translate to the same CDR3. V and J are TRBV18 and TRBJ2-4; D gene uncertain. Trimming left V 3 bases short and J 0 bases short, with 12 bases between. The germline CDR1 and CDR2 sequences are KGHSH and LQKENI. The length of the CDR3 is 16 residues. The CDR3, as DNA: TGTGCCAGCTCACCCCCAAACAGACTAGCCAAAAACATTCAGTACTTC. Its protein is CASSPPNRLAKNIQYF.

The genes are TRBV6-5 and TRBJ1-1; no clear D. The CDR3 is 13 amino acids. Germline values: CDR1 MNHEY, CDR2 SVGAGI. The V gene lost 0 bases and the J gene lost 6 bases, with 8 bases spanning the gap. The CDR3 spells CASSYSLLSEAFF. The CDR3 nucleotides are TGTGCCAGCAGTTACTCCCTACTCTCTGAAGCTTTCTTT.

This chain uses TRBV5-6 with TRBJ1-4; 10 bases agree with TRBD1. After removal of 4 bases from V and 6 bases from J, the junction contained 9 bases not matched to a gene. The CDR3 is 16 amino acids. From germline, CDR1 is SGHDT and CDR2 YYEEEE. DNA for the CDR3: TGTGCCAGCAGCGTTGGGTGGACAGGGGGAGATGAAAAACTGTTTTTT. This translates into CASSVGWTGGDEKLFF.